One and the same sample provided the 8 T cell receptor beta chains below, sequenced in a study of cytomegalovirus exposure and HLA in healthy donors. The data were produced by immunoSEQ multiplex PCR, yet TCRdb's version contains in-frame clones alone and is incomplete. The table records tens of thousands of clones, around 96% of them present only once. Sequencing input: PBMCs. All receptors derive from a young man in good health and CMV-seronegative.

The CDR3 DNA reads TGTGCCAGCAGCGTAGGGGGGCCCAACCCCTTAGAGACCCAGTACTTC. Its translation: CASSVGGPNPLETQYF. The V and J genes are TRBV9 and TRBJ2-5; TRBD1 might be the D (6 bases). V lost 0 bases and J lost 4, with 16 bases in between. The CDR3 has 16 amino acids. Germline V lookup: CDR1 SGDLS, CDR2 YYNGEE. Together with reference TRBV9 and TRBJ2-5, the CDR3 gives the full variable domain: DSGVTQTPKHLITATGQRVTLRCSPRSGDLSVYWYQQSLDQGLQFLIQYYNGEERAKGNILERFSAQQFPDLHSELNLSSLELGDSALYFCASSVGGPNPLETQYFGPGTRLLVL.

In the case of this clone: An end of the junction does not agree with germline; a read error may underlie this. This rearrangement joins TRBV27 to TRBJ2-1; 8 nucleotides align to TRBD2. In germline, CDR1 is MNHEY, CDR2 SMNVEV (reference sequence). The CDR3 is 10 residues long. The CDR3 sequence is CASSGTSWVF. In DNA form, the CDR3 reads TGTGCCAGCAGCGGGACTAGTTGGGTCTTC.

This chain links TRBV20-1 with TRBJ1-2; TRBD1 is a possible D gene (6 bases). Trimming left V 4 bases short and J 6 bases short, with 9 bases between. Germline CDR1 and CDR2: DFQATT and SNEGSKA (reference sequence). The length of the CDR3 is 11 residues. CDR3 in amino acids: CSATQGNGYTF. The CDR3 DNA reads TGCAGTGCTACTCAGGGGAATGGCTACACCTTC.

The gene calls are TRBV5-4 and TRBJ2-5; D unresolved. The germline V and J ends were trimmed by 4 bases and 7 bases, with 8 bases remaining between them. The CDR3 spans 11 residues. Germline V CDR1 and CDR2: SGHNT, YYREEE (reference sequence). The CDR3, as DNA: TGTGCCAGCAGCCCTGGCGGGACCCAGTACTTC. It codes for CASSPGGTQYF.

This chain joins TRBV4-2 and TRBJ2-2, with D perhaps matching TRBD1 (5 bases). The CDR3 is 16 residues long. V dropped 0 bases and J dropped 4 bases, with 12 bases sitting between them. Germline V gene lookup returns CDR1 LGHNA and CDR2 YNFKEQ. Here the CDR3 reads CASSQDVTAITGELFF. CDR3 nucleotide sequence: TGTGCCAGCAGCCAAGACGTGACAGCTATCACCGGGGAGCTGTTTTTT.

The J gene is TRBJ2-1, the V gene TRBV27; D might be TRBD2 (6 bases). V was pared by 7 bases and J by 3 bases, with 16 bases between. This CDR3 comprises 15 residues. Germline CDR1 MNHEY, CDR2 SMNVEV (reference sequence). The DNA for the CDR3 is TGTGCCAGCATGTTCGGGAGAAGTGGCTACAATGAGCAGTTCTTC. Translated, it gives CASMFGRSGYNEQFF.

The chain joins TRBV7-9 to TRBJ1-3; D is unresolved. The CDR3 has 16 residues. V gave up 4 bases and J gave up 0 bases, with 13 bases separating them. CDR1 and CDR2 from the germline V gene are SEHNR and FQNEAQ (reference sequence). CDR3 amino acids: CASSYEVASSGNTIYF. The CDR3 bases are TGTGCCAGCAGCTATGAGGTCGCAAGCTCTGGAAACACCATATATTTT.

The V call is TRBV27, the J call TRBJ2-3; D remains ambiguous. V shed 6 bases and J shed 5 bases, with 6 bases lying between them. CDR3 length: 11 amino acids. The germline V gene encodes CDR1 MNHEY and CDR2 SMNVEV (reference sequence). The CDR3 is CASRVVDTQYF. The CDR3 nucleotides read TGTGCCAGCAGGGTAGTAGATACGCAGTATTTT.